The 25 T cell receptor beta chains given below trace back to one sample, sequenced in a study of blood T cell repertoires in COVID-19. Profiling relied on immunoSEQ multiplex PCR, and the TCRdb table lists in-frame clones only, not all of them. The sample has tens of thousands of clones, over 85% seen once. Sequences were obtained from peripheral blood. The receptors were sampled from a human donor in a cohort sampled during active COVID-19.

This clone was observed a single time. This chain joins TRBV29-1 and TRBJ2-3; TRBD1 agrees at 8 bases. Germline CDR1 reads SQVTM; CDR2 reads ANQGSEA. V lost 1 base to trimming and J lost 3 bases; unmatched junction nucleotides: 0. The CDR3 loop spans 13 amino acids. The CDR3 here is CSVEGDRTDTQYF. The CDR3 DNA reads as TGCAGCGTTGAAGGGGACAGGACAGATACGCAGTATTTT.

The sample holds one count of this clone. The CDR3 region is CASSERLAGANTGELFF. The CDR3 DNA follows: TGTGCCAGCAGTGAAAGGCTCGCGGGGGCGAACACCGGGGAGCTGTTTTTT. J is TRBJ2-2 and V is TRBV2; the match to TRBD2 covers 7 bases. The V gene end was trimmed by 2 bases and the J gene end by 0 bases; junction bases not matched to a gene: 6. Germline loops: CDR1 SNHLY, CDR2 FYNNEI. This CDR3 region has 17 residues.

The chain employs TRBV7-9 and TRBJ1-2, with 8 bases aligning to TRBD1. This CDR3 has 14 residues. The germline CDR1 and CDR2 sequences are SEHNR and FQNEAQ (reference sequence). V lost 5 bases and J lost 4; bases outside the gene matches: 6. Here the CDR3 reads CASSPRTGTYGYTF. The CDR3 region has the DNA TGTGCCAGCAGCCCGAGGACAGGGACCTATGGCTACACCTTC. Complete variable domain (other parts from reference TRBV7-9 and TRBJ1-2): DTGVSQNPRHKITKRGQNVTFRCDPISEHNRLYWYRQTLGQGPEFLTYFQNEAQLEKSRLLSDRFSAERPKGSFSTLEIQRTEQGDSAMYLCASSPRTGTYGYTFGSGTRLTVV.

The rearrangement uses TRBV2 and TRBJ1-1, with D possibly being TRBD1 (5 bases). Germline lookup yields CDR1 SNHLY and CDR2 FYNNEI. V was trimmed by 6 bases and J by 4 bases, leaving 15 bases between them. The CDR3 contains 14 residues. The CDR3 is CASRQDGRVTEAFF. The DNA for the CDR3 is TGTGCCAGCAGACAGGACGGTCGGGTCACTGAAGCTTTCTTT.

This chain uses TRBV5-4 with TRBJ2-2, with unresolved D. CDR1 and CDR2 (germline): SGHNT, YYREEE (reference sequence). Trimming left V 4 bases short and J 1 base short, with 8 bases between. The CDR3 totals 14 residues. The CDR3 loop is CASSLPGNTGELFF. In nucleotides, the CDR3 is TGTGCCAGCAGCCTTCCAGGGAACACCGGGGAGCTGTTTTTT.

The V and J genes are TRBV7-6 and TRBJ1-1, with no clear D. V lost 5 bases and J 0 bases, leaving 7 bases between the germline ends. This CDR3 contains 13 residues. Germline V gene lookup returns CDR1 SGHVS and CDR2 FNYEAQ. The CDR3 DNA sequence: TGTGCCAGCAGCGCGGAGATGAACACTGAAGCTTTCTTT. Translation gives CASSAEMNTEAFF.

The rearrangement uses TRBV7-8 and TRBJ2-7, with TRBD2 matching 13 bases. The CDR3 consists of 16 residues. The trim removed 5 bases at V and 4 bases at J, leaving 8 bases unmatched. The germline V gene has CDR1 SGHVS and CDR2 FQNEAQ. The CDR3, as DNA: TGTGCCAGCAGCCCTAACCGACTAGCGGGAGGATACGAGCAGTACTTC. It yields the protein CASSPNRLAGGYEQYF.

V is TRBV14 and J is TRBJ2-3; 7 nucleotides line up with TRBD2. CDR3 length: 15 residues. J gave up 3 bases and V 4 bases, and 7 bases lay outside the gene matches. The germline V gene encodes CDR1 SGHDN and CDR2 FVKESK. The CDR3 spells CASSLRDYETDTQYF. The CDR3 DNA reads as TGTGCCAGCAGCCTCCGGGACTATGAGACAGATACGCAGTATTTT.

The DNA of the CDR3 is TGTGCCTGGAGTGTAGACGACAGTCAAGAGACCCAGTACTTC. It encodes CAWSVDDSQETQYF. The chain joins TRBV30 to TRBJ2-5; weak D call: TRBD1 (5 bases). The germline CDR1 and CDR2 sequences are GTSNPN and SVGIG (reference sequence). Trimming cost V 0 bases and J 2 bases, with 10 bases left between them. This CDR3 is 14 amino acids long.

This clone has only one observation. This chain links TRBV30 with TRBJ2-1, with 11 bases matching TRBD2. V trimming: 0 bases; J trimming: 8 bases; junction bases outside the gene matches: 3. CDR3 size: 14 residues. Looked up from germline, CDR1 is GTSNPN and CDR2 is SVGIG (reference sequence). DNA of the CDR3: TGTGCCTGGAGTGTTGTACTAGCGGGAGATGAGCAGTTCTTC. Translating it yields CAWSVVLAGDEQFF. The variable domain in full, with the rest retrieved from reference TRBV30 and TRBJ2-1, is SQTIHQWPATLVQPVGSPLSLECTVEGTSNPNLYWYRQAAGRGLQLLFYSVGIGQISSEVPQNLSASRPQDRQFILSSKKLLLSDSGFYLCAWSVVLAGDEQFFGPGTRLTVL.

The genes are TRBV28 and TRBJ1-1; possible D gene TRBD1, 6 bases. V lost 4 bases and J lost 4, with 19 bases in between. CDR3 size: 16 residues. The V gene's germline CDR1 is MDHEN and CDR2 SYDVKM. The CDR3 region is CASSSPNREGVTEAFF. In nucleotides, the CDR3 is TGTGCCAGCAGTTCCCCGAACAGGGAGGGAGTCACTGAAGCTTTCTTT.

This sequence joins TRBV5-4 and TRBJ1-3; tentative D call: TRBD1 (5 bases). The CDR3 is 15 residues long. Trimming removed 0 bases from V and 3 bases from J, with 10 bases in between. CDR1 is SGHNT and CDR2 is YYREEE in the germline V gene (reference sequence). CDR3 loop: CASSLVGGDGNTIYF. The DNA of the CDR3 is TGTGCCAGCAGCTTGGTAGGAGGGGATGGAAACACCATATATTTT.

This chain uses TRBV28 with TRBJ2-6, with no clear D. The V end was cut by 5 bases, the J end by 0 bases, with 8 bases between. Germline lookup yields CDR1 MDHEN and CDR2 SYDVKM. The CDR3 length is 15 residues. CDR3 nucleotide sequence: TGTGCCAGCAGTCCCGGGTACTCTGGGGCCAACGTCCTGACTTTC. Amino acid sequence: CASSPGYSGANVLTF.

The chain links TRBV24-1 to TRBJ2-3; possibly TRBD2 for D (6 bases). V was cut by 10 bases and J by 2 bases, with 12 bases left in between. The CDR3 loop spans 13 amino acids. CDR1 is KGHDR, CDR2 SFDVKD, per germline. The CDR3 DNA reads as TGTGCCACAGGGGACTCCTACACAGATACGCAGTATTTT. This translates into CATGDSYTDTQYF.

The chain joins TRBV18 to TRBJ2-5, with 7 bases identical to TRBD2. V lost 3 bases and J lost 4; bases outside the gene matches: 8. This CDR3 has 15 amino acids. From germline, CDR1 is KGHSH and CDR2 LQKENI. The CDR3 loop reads CASSPLQRDRETQYF. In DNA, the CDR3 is TGTGCCAGCTCACCCCTTCAGCGGGATCGAGAGACCCAGTACTTC.

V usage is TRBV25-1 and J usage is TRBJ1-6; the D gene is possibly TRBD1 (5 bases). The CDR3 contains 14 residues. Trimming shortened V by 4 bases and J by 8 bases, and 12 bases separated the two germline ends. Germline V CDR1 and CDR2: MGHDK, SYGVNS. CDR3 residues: CASSVAGKYSPLHF. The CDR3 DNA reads TGTGCCAGCAGTGTGGCAGGGAAATATTCACCCCTCCACTTT.

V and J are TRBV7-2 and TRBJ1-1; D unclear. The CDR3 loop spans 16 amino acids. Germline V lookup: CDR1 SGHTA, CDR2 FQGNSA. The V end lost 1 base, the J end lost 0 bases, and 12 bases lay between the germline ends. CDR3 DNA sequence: TGTGCCAGCAGCTTAGAACTGGGCCGAGTGAACACTGAAGCTTTCTTT. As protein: CASSLELGRVNTEAFF.

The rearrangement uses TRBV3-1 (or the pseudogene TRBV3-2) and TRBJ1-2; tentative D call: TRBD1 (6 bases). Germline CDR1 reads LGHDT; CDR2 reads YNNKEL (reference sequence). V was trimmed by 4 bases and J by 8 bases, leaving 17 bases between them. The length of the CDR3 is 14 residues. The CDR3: CASSLAHTGLGYTF. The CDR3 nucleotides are TGTGCCAGCAGCCTGGCCCACACAGGGCTAGGCTACACCTTC.

The CDR3 is CASSLEGDSYEQYF. CDR3 coding DNA: TGCGCCAGCAGCTTGGAAGGAGACTCCTACGAGCAGTACTTC. The chain carries TRBV5-1 and TRBJ2-7; the D is unclear. The CDR3 is 14 amino acids. With 0 bases removed from V and 0 bases from J, the gap between germline ends came to 7 bases. Germline loops: CDR1 SGHRS, CDR2 YFSETQ.

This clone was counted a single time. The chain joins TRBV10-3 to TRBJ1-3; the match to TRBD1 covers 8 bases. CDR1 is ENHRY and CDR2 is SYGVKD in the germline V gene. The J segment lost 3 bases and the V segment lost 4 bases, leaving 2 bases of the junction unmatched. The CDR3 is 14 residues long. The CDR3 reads CAISAGGNGNTIYF. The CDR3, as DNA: TGTGCCATCAGTGCAGGGGGCAATGGAAACACCATATATTTT.

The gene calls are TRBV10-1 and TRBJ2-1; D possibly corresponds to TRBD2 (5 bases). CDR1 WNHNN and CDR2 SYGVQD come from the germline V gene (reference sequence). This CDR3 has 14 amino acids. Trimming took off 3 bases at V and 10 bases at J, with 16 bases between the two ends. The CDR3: CASSDDPLAREQFF. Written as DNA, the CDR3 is TGCGCCAGCAGTGACGACCCGCTAGCAAGAGAGCAGTTCTTC.

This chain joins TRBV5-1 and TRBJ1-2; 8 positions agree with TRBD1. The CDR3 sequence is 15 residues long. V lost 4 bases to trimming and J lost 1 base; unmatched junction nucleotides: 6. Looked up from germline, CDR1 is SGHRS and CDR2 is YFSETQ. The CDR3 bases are TGCGCCAGCAGCACCGACAGGGGAGGTAACTATGGCTACACCTTC. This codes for CASSTDRGGNYGYTF.

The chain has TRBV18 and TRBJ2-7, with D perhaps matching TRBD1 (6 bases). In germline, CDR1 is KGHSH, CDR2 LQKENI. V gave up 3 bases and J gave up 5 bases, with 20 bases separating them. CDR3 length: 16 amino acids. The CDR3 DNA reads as TGTGCCAGCTCACCCACCCTAGCCAGGGGCTTGAACGAGCAGTACTTC. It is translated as CASSPTLARGLNEQYF.

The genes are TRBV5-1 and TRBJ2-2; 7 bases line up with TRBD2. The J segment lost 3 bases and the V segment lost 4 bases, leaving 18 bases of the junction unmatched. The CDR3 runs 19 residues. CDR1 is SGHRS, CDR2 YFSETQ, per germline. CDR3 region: CASSPRSGAGVLYTGELFF. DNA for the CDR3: TGCGCCAGCAGCCCCCGCAGTGGCGCGGGAGTACTGTACACCGGGGAGCTGTTTTTT.

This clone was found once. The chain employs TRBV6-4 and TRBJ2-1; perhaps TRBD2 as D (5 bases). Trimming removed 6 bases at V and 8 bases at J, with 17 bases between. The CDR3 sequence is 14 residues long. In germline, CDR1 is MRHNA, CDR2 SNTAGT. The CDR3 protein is CASRGPGITDEQFF. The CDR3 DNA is TGTGCCAGCAGAGGACCCGGGATTACGGATGAGCAGTTCTTC.